The following is a T cell receptor (beta chain) sequence with its context. This specimen belongs to a study of T cell changes during pregnancy in multiple sclerosis. This table comes from immunoSEQ multiplex PCR, and its TCRdb copy is limited to in-frame clones, with some not included. The table includes roughly 50,000 clones, about nine tenths detected once. The V gene's germline CDR1 is MDHEN and CDR2 SYDVKM. The V end lost 3 bases, the J end lost 10 bases, and 13 bases lay between the germline ends. The CDR3 has 14 amino acids. Specimen: peripheral blood, collected after pregnancy. The sequence was collected from a female donor in good health, enrolled as a control in a pregnancy study. The chain has TRBV28 and TRBJ1-6; the D gene is possibly TRBD1 (5 bases). The chain's CDR3 is CASSFSSGNSPLHF. CDR3 nucleotide sequence: TGTGCCAGCAGTTTTAGTTCAGGGAACTCACCCCTCCACTTT.